This T cell receptor beta chain is from a study of cytomegalovirus exposure and HLA in healthy donors. Overall study results and limits: In an earlier analysis, productive rearrangement rates for most beta V segments clustered near 87% or 30%. A later analysis found TCR association rates differed by HLA locus, highest for DRB1 and lowest for HLA-C. Presence/absence analyses treated sequencing depth as roughly uniform across donors. The listing of roughly 160 TCR beta chains classed them as cytomegalovirus-associated.

Trimming cost V 7 bases and J 3 bases; bases outside gene matches: 11. Germline loops: CDR1 MDHEN, CDR2 SYDVKM. The CDR3 loop spans 15 amino acids. Comments on this clone: The antigen remains unidentified.

PCR used 60 Vbeta primers and 13 Jbeta primers. Assay used: immunoSEQ multiplex PCR; TCRdb lists only in-frame clones, some missing. Counted here are some 150,000 clones, roughly three quarters occurring once; the ten biggest clones make up 4.5% to 6%. Specimen: PBMCs. The TCR sequence derives from a woman aged 50 to 60 in good health and CMV-seronegative. The chain combines TRBV28 with TRBJ1-2; 7 bases agree with TRBD1. CDR3 in amino acids: CASTPHRGPYYGYTF. The CDR3, as DNA: TGTGCCAGCACCCCCCACAGGGGACCCTACTATGGCTACACCTTC.